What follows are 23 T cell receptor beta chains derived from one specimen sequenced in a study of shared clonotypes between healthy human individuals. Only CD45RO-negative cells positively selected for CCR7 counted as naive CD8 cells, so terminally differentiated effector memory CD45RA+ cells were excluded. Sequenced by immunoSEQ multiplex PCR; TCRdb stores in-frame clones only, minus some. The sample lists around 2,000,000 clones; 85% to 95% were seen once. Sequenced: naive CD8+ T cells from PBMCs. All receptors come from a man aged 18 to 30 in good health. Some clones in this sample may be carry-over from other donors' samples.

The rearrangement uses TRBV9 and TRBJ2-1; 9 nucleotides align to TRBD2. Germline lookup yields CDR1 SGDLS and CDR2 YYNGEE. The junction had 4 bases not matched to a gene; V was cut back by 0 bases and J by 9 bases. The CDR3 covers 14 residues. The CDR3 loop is CASSVGPAGGEQFF. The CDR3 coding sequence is TGTGCCAGCAGCGTAGGCCCAGCGGGAGGTGAGCAGTTCTTC.

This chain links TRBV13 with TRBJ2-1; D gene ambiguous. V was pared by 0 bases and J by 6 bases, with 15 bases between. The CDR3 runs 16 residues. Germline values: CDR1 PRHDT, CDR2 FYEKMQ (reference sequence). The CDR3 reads CASSLGRTFLSNEQFF. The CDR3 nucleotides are TGTGCCAGCAGCTTAGGACGGACGTTTCTTTCCAATGAGCAGTTCTTC.

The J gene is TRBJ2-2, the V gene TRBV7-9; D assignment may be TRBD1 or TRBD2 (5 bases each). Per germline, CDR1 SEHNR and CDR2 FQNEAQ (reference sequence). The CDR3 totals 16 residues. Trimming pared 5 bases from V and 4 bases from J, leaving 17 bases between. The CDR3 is CASSQGGTRGTGELFF. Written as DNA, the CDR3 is TGTGCCAGCAGCCAGGGTGGGACCCGGGGCACCGGGGAGCTGTTTTTT. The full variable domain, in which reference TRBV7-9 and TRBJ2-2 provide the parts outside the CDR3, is DTGVSQNPRHKITKRGQNVTFRCDPISEHNRLYWYRQTLGQGPEFLTYFQNEAQLEKSRLLSDRFSAERPKGSFSTLEIQRTEQGDSAMYLCASSQGGTRGTGELFFGEGSRLTVL.

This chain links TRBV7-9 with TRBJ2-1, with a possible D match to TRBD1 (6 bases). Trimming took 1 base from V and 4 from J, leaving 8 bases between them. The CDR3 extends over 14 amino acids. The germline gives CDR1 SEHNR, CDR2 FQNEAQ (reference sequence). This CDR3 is CASSLEGDYNEQFF. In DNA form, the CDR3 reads TGTGCCAGCAGCTTAGAGGGGGATTACAATGAGCAGTTCTTC.

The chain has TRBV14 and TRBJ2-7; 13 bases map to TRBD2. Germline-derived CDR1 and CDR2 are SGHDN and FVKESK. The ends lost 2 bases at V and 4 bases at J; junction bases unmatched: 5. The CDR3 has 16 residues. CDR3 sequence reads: CASSQIPGLAGYEQYF. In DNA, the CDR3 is TGTGCCAGCAGCCAAATCCCGGGACTAGCGGGGTACGAGCAGTACTTC.

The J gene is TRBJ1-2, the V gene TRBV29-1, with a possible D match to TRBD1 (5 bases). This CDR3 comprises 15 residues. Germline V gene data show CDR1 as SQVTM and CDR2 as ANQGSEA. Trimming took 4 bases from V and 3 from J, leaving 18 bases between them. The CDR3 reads CSVGGGEGRDYGYTF. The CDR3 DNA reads TGCAGCGTTGGGGGGGGAGAGGGTCGAGACTATGGCTACACCTTC.

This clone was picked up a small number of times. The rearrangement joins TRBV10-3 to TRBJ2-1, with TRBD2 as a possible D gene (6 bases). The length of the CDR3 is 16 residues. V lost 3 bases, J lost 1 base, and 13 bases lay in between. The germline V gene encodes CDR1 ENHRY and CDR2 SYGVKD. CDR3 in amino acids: CAISDGLRGSYNEQFF. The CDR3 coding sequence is TGTGCCATCAGTGATGGACTCCGGGGGTCCTACAATGAGCAGTTCTTC.

The CDR3 sequence: CASKSGYEAGELFF. The CDR3 bases are TGTGCCAGCAAGAGTGGGTATGAGGCCGGGGAGCTGTTTTTT. This chain uses TRBV2 with TRBJ2-2; D remains ambiguous. This CDR3 comprises 14 residues. V was shortened by 7 bases and J by 6 bases, with 15 bases between the two germline ends. Per germline, CDR1 SNHLY and CDR2 FYNNEI. The full variable domain, completed using reference TRBV2 and TRBJ2-2, is EPEVTQTPSHQVTQMGQEVILRCVPISNHLYFYWYRQILGQKVEFLVSFYNNEISEKSEIFDDQFSVERPDGSNFTLKIRSTKLEDSAMYFCASKSGYEAGELFFGEGSRLTVL.

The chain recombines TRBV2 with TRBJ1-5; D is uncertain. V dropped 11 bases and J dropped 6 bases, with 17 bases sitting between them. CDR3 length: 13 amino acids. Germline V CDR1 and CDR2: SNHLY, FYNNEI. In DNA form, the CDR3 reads TGTGCCGGCGTGGGTGAAGAGGGTCAGCCCCAGCATTTT. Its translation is CAGVGEEGQPQHF. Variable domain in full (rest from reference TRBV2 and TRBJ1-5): EPEVTQTPSHQVTQMGQEVILRCVPISNHLYFYWYRQILGQKVEFLVSFYNNEISEKSEIFDDQFSVERPDGSNFTLKIRSTKLEDSAMYFCAGVGEEGQPQHFGDGTRLSIL.

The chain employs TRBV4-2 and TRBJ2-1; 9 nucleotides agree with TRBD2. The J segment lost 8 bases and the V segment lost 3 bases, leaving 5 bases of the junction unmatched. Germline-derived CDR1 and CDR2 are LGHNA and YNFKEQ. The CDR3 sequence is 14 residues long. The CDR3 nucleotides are TGTGCCAGCAGCCACTCAGGCGGGGGGGATGAGCAGTTCTTC. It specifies CASSHSGGGDEQFF.

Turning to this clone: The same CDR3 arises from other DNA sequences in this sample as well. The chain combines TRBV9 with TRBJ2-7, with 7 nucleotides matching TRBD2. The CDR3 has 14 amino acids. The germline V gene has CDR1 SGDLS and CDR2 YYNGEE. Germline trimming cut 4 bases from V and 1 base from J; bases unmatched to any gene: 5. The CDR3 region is CASSTTGGSYEQYF. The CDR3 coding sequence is TGTGCCAGCAGCACAACGGGAGGTTCCTACGAGCAGTACTTC.

Here the CDR3 reads CASSPRPGAGGELFF. In DNA, the CDR3 is TGTGCCAGCAGCCCCCGTCCAGGGGCCGGCGGGGAGCTGTTTTTT. J is TRBJ2-2 and V is TRBV14; tentatively, D is TRBD1 (6 bases). With 4 bases removed from V and 7 bases from J, the gap between germline ends came to 16 bases. This CDR3 comprises 15 residues. The germline gives CDR1 SGHDN, CDR2 FVKESK. The full variable domain, its missing parts supplied by reference TRBV14 and TRBJ2-2, is EAGVTQFPSHSVIEKGQTVTLRCDPISGHDNLYWYRRVMGKEIKFLLHFVKESKQDESGMPNNRFLAERTGGTYSTLKVQPAELEDSGVYFCASSPRPGAGGELFFGEGSRLTVL.

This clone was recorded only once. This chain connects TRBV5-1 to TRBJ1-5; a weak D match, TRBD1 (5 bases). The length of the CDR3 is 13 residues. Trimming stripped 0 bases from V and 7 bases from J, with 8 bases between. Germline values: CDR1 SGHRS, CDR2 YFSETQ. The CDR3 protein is CASSLVAGQPQHF. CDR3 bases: TGCGCCAGCAGCTTGGTGGCAGGGCAGCCCCAGCATTTT.

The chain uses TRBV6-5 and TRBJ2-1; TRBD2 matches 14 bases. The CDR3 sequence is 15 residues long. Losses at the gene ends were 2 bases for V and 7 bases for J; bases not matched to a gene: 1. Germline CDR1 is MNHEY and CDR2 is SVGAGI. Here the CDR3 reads CASSYRLAGGNEQFF. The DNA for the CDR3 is TGTGCCAGCAGTTACCGACTAGCGGGAGGGAATGAGCAGTTCTTC.

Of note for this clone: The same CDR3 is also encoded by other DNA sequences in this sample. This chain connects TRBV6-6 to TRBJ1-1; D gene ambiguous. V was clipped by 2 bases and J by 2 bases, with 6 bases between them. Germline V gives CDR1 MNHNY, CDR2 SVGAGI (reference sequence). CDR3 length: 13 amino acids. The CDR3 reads CASSYVLNTEAFF. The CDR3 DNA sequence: TGTGCCAGCAGTTACGTCCTAAACACTGAAGCTTTCTTT.

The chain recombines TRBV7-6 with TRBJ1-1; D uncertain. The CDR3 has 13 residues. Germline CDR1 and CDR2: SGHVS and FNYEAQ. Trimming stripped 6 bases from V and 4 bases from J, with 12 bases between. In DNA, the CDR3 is TGTGCCAGCAGTTTGGCGGTTGGCACTGAAGCTTTCTTT. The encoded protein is CASSLAVGTEAFF.

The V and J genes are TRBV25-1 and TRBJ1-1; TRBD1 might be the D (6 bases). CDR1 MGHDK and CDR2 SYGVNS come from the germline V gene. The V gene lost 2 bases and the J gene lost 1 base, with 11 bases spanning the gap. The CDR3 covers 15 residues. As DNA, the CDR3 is TGTGCCAGCAGTGAAGAGGTCAGGGGGAACACTGAAGCTTTCTTT. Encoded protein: CASSEEVRGNTEAFF.

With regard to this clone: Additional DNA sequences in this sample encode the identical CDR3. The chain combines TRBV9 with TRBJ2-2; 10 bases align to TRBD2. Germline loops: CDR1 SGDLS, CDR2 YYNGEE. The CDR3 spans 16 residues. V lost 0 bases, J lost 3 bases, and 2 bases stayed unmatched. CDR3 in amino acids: CASSVVAGGYTGELFF. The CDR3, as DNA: TGTGCCAGCAGCGTAGTAGCGGGGGGATACACCGGGGAGCTGTTTTTT.

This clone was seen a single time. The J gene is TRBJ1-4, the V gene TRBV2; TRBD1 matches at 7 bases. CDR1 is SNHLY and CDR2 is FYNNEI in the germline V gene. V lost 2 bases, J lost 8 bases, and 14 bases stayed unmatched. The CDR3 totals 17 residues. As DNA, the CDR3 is TGTGCCAGCAGTGAACGAAAAAGACAGGGTTTAGGGGAAAAACTGTTTTTT. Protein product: CASSERKRQGLGEKLFF.

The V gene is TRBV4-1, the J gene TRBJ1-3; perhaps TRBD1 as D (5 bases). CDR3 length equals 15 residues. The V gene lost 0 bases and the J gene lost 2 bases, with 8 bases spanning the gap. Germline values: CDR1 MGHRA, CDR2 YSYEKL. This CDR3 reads CASSQDTRAGNTIYF. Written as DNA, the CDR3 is TGCGCCAGCAGCCAAGATACCAGGGCTGGAAACACCATATATTTT.

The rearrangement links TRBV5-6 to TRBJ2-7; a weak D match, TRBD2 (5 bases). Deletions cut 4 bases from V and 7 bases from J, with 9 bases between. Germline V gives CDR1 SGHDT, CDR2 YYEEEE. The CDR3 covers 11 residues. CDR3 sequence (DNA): TGTGCCAGCAGCAACGGGGAGGAGCAGTACTTC. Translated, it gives CASSNGEEQYF.

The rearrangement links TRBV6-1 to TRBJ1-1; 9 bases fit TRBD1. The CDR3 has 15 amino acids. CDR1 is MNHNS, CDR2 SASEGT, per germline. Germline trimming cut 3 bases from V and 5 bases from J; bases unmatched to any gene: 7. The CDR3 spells CASSDMTGGETEAFF. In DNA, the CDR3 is TGTGCCAGCAGTGATATGACAGGGGGAGAGACTGAAGCTTTCTTT.

This CDR3 is CASSANKNYEQYF. In nucleotides, the CDR3 is TGTGCCAGCAGCGCCAACAAAAACTACGAGCAGTACTTC. The chain couples TRBV7-6 to TRBJ2-7; no firm D call. Trimming took 5 bases from V and 3 from J, leaving 11 bases between them. This CDR3 has 13 amino acids. Germline loops: CDR1 SGHVS, CDR2 FNYEAQ.